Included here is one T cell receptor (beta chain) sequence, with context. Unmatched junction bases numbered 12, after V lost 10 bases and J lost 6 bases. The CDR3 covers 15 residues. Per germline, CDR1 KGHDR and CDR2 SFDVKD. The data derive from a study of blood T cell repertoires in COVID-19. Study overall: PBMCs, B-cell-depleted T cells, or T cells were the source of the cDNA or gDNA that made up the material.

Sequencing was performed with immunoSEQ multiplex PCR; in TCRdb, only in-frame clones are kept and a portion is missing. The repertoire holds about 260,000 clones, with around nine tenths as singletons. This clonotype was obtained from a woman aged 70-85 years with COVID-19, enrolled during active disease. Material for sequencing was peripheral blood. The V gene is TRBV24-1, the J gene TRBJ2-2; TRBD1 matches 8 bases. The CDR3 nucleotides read TGTGCCACTGGGGCCCAGGGGGCTTTCGCCGGGGAGCTGTTTTTT. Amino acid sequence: CATGAQGAFAGELFF.